A single sample gave rise to the 31 T cell receptor beta chains below, sequenced in a study of shared clonotypes between healthy human individuals. The method was immunoSEQ multiplex PCR; TCRdb's version includes in-frame clones alone and lacks a portion of them. The table lists over a million clones, about 80% of them singletons, with under 0.6% in the top ten. Source material: memory CD4+ T cells from PBMCs. Subset described: CD45RA-negative fraction. The receptors were sampled from a man between 18 and 29 years old in good health. Some clones in this sample may be carry-over from other donors' samples.

The chain recombines TRBV10-2 with TRBJ2-3, with D tentatively TRBD1 or TRBD2 (6 bases each). This CDR3 comprises 14 residues. The V gene's germline CDR1 is WSHSY and CDR2 SAAADI. With 3 bases removed from V and 1 base from J, the gap between germline ends came to 8 bases. CDR3 sequence: CASSDGGRTDTQYF. The CDR3 DNA is TGCGCCAGCAGTGATGGGGGGCGCACAGATACGCAGTATTTT.

This clone was found a few times. The chain recombines TRBV27 with TRBJ2-1; D is unresolved. V shed 1 base and J shed 3 bases, with 19 bases lying between them. There are 18 residues in the CDR3. Per the germline V gene, CDR1 is MNHEY and CDR2 is SMNVEV (reference sequence). The CDR3 bases are TGTGCCAGCAGTTTATTTACCGGCTCAGGAAAAAACTACAATGAGCAGTTCTTC. Amino acid sequence: CASSLFTGSGKNYNEQFF.

CDR3 loop: CASTIGTDTQYF. CDR3 bases: TGTGCCAGCACGATCGGCACAGATACGCAGTATTTT. The genes are TRBV28 and TRBJ2-3; D is undetermined. The V gene's germline CDR1 is MDHEN and CDR2 SYDVKM. The CDR3 sequence is 12 residues long. Trimming removed 7 bases from V and 1 base from J, with 6 bases in between.

The genes are TRBV4-3 and TRBJ2-7; D is possibly TRBD1 or TRBD2 (5 bases each). The V gene lost 4 bases and the J gene lost 4 bases, with 20 bases spanning the gap. The CDR3 runs to 16 residues. From germline, CDR1 is LGHNA and CDR2 YSLEER. CDR3 bases: TGCGCCAGCAGCCCCCCCCGATTAGGGACCTGGTACGAGCAGTACTTC. Amino acid sequence: CASSPPRLGTWYEQYF.

The chain combines TRBV11-2 with TRBJ2-2, with 13 nucleotides matching TRBD2. CDR3 length: 16 amino acids. Losses at the gene ends were 5 bases for V and 4 bases for J; bases not matched to a gene: 4. Germline V gene data show CDR1 as SGHAT and CDR2 as FQNNGV. The CDR3 sequence: CASSLRTSGSTGELFF. In DNA form, the CDR3 reads TGTGCCAGCAGCCTCCGGACTAGCGGGAGCACCGGGGAGCTGTTTTTT.

This clone showed up just a few times. V is TRBV7-9 and J is TRBJ2-7, with 9 bases fitting TRBD2. The CDR3 extends over 14 amino acids. CDR1 SEHNR and CDR2 FQNEAQ come from the germline V gene (reference sequence). J lost 6 bases, V lost 5 bases, and 8 bases had no gene match. The CDR3, as DNA: TGTGCCAGCAGCCAGGGGGGACTAGCAAGCGAGCAGTACTTC. This encodes CASSQGGLASEQYF.

This clone was seen a single time. The DNA of the CDR3 is TGTGCCAGCTCACTAGACAGAGATCAGCCCCAGCATTTT. The encoded protein is CASSLDRDQPQHF. The V and J genes are TRBV18 and TRBJ1-5, with a possible D match to TRBD1 (5 bases). The CDR3 loop spans 13 amino acids. Germline V lookup: CDR1 KGHSH, CDR2 LQKENI. Trimming cost V 4 bases and J 5 bases, with 9 bases left between them.

CDR3 sequence reads: CAISEPGAGEGETQYF. The CDR3 DNA is TGTGCCATCAGTGAGCCAGGGGCAGGGGAGGGCGAGACCCAGTACTTC. V gene TRBV10-3 combines with J gene TRBJ2-5; possible D gene TRBD2, 7 bases. With 2 bases removed from V and 5 bases from J, the gap between germline ends came to 18 bases. The CDR3 is made up of 16 amino acids. Germline V CDR1 and CDR2: ENHRY, SYGVKD.

The chain employs TRBV21-1 and TRBJ2-5; the D segment call TRBD2 is taken from the table without a DNA check. TRBV21-1 is termed a pseudogene. The CDR3 runs to 16 residues. CDR3 bases: TGTGCCAGCAGGTGCCGAGAGCGGGAGGGAAAAGAGACCCAGTACTTC. It translates to CASRCREREGKETQYF.

As concerns this clone: A much larger clone differs by one base, so this may be a read error. This chain joins TRBV5-1 and TRBJ2-1, with a tentative D call TRBD1 (6 bases). Germline loops: CDR1 SGHRS, CDR2 YFSETQ. With 4 bases removed from V and 2 bases from J, the gap between germline ends came to 19 bases. CDR3 length equals 17 residues. The CDR3 here is CASSGTRALSPYNEQFF. The CDR3 nucleotides are TGCGCCAGCAGCGGGACAAGGGCCCTCAGCCCCTACAATGAGCAGTTCTTC.

This clone occurred once. The chain joins TRBV9 to TRBJ2-4, with unresolved D. Germline-derived CDR1 and CDR2 are SGDLS and YYNGEE. The V and J ends lost 3 bases and 6 bases respectively, with 10 bases between them. This CDR3 comprises 13 residues. CDR3 sequence (DNA): TGTGCCAGCAGCGCACAGTTGGGAAACATTCAGTACTTC. This gives the protein CASSAQLGNIQYF. Full variable domain (outside the CDR3, taken from reference TRBV9 and TRBJ2-4): DSGVTQTPKHLITATGQRVTLRCSPRSGDLSVYWYQQSLDQGLQFLIQYYNGEERAKGNILERFSAQQFPDLHSELNLSSLELGDSALYFCASSAQLGNIQYFGAGTRLSVL.

The chain has TRBV5-1 and TRBJ2-1; D not certain. Per the germline V gene, CDR1 is SGHRS and CDR2 is YFSETQ. CDR3 size: 14 residues. Deletions cut 5 bases from V and 2 bases from J, with 11 bases between. CDR3 nucleotides: TGCGCCAGCAGTGAACAGCCCACCTACAATGAGCAGTTCTTC. Protein sequence: CASSEQPTYNEQFF.

This clone turned up a few times. The V gene is TRBV2, the J gene TRBJ1-1; the match to TRBD1 covers 9 bases. There are 14 residues in the CDR3. Losses at the gene ends were 6 bases for V and 1 base for J; bases not matched to a gene: 3. Germline-derived CDR1 and CDR2 are SNHLY and FYNNEI. CDR3 region: CASSTGQGNTEAFF. CDR3 nucleotides: TGTGCCAGCAGCACGGGACAGGGGAACACTGAAGCTTTCTTT.

This chain uses TRBV5-1 with TRBJ2-3; 7 bases are a match to TRBD2. The CDR3 runs to 17 residues. V lost 1 base, J lost 0 bases, and 8 bases stayed unmatched. Germline assignment: CDR1 SGHRS and CDR2 YFSETQ. CDR3 in amino acids: CASSLSFLAESTDTQYF. The CDR3 region has the DNA TGCGCCAGCAGCTTGTCCTTCCTAGCGGAAAGCACAGATACGCAGTATTTT. The entire variable domain, with the rest obtained from reference TRBV5-1 and TRBJ2-3, is as follows: KAGVTQTPRYLIKTRGQQVTLSCSPISGHRSVSWYQQTPGQGLQFLFEYFSETQRNKGNFPGRFSGRQFSNSRSEMNVSTLELGDSALYLCASSLSFLAESTDTQYFGPGTRLTVL.

In this sample, this clone turned up once. This same CDR3 is encoded by further DNA sequences in the sample. V usage is TRBV5-1 and J usage is TRBJ2-5, with D perhaps TRBD1 or TRBD2 (5 bases each). Germline CDR1 is SGHRS and CDR2 is YFSETQ. Trimming shortened V by 4 bases and J by 4 bases, and 14 bases separated the two germline ends. The CDR3 sequence is 14 residues long. This CDR3 reads CASSRTLGGETQYF. The CDR3 DNA reads TGCGCCAGCAGCAGGACACTAGGCGGAGAGACCCAGTACTTC.

This clone was found a few times. The chain couples TRBV7-9 to TRBJ2-7; 8 bases fit TRBD2. The germline gives CDR1 SEHNR, CDR2 FQNEAQ (reference sequence). With 5 bases clipped from V and 6 bases from J, the junction kept 21 bases outside the gene matches. CDR3 length: 18 residues. CDR3 in amino acids: CASSHPRERETRAREQYF. In DNA form, the CDR3 reads TGTGCCAGCAGCCACCCCAGGGAGCGGGAGACCCGAGCGCGCGAGCAGTACTTC.

The rearrangement joins TRBV9 to TRBJ2-3, with D unclear. The germline CDR1 and CDR2 sequences are SGDLS and YYNGEE. Trimming took off 0 bases at V and 2 bases at J, with 10 bases between the two ends. This CDR3 is 15 amino acids long. The CDR3 spells CASSVVGRVTDTQYF. The CDR3 DNA reads as TGTGCCAGCAGCGTAGTGGGTCGAGTCACAGATACGCAGTATTTT.

The chain joins TRBV9 to TRBJ2-2; TRBD2 matches at 9 bases. CDR1 is SGDLS, CDR2 YYNGEE, per germline. V was clipped by 4 bases and J by 6 bases; unmatched bases: 7. This CDR3 has 15 residues. CDR3 coding DNA: TGTGCCAGCAGCCGGACTAGCGAAGTCCCCGGGGAGCTGTTTTTT. It codes for CASSRTSEVPGELFF.

CDR3 sequence reads: CASSQGTSGRADTQYF. In DNA, the CDR3 is TGTGCCAGCAGCCAAGGGACTAGCGGGAGGGCAGATACGCAGTATTTT. V is TRBV4-2 and J is TRBJ2-3; 15 bases align to TRBD2. The ends lost 1 base at V and 4 bases at J; junction bases unmatched: 0. The CDR3 length is 16 residues. In germline, CDR1 is LGHNA, CDR2 YNFKEQ.

The chain is built from TRBV11-2 and TRBJ2-6, with D possibly being TRBD1 or TRBD2 (7 bases each). Trimming shortened V by 5 bases and J by 2 bases, and 19 bases separated the two germline ends. Per the germline V gene, CDR1 is SGHAT and CDR2 is FQNNGV. This CDR3 comprises 18 residues. CDR3 DNA: TGTGCCAGCAGCCTCAGGGGGGGCGCGGTGCCTGGGGCCAACGTCCTGACTTTC. Protein: CASSLRGGAVPGANVLTF.

This clone was seen only a few times. The chain combines TRBV28 with TRBJ2-1; 9 nucleotides align to TRBD2. V lost 3 bases and J lost 2; bases outside the gene matches: 26. CDR3 length equals 23 residues. Germline lookup yields CDR1 MDHEN and CDR2 SYDVKM. The CDR3 spells CASSFALILTLREGRGTYNEQFF. The CDR3 DNA reads as TGTGCCAGCAGTTTTGCACTGATTTTAACCTTGCGGGAGGGTAGAGGGACCTACAATGAGCAGTTCTTC.

A word on this clone: Other DNA sequences in this sample translate to the same CDR3. The chain uses TRBV28 and TRBJ1-1; no clear D. Germline V gene data show CDR1 as MDHEN and CDR2 as SYDVKM. V lost 6 bases and J lost 11, with 10 bases in between. The CDR3 has 10 residues. CDR3 residues: CASSRTGAFF. The CDR3 DNA sequence: TGTGCCAGCAGCCGGACCGGGGCTTTCTTT.

The chain couples TRBV19 to TRBJ2-7; 11 bases fit TRBD2. V lost 6 bases to trimming and J lost 6 bases; unmatched junction nucleotides: 7. CDR1 and CDR2 from the germline V gene are LNHDA and SQIVND (reference sequence). The CDR3 runs to 14 residues. Here the CDR3 reads CASRPLAGVGEQYF. DNA of the CDR3: TGTGCCAGTAGGCCACTAGCGGGAGTGGGCGAGCAGTACTTC.

The chain has TRBV6-5 and TRBJ2-7; possibly TRBD2 for D (5 bases). The CDR3 runs 13 residues. Germline V gene lookup returns CDR1 MNHEY and CDR2 SVGAGI. V was cut by 6 bases and J by 2 bases, with 11 bases left in between. CDR3 sequence: CASRSGRTYEQYF. The CDR3 DNA reads TGTGCCAGCAGATCGGGAAGGACCTACGAGCAGTACTTC.

The gene calls are TRBV11-2 and TRBJ2-1; tentative D call: TRBD1 (5 bases). V was pared by 4 bases and J by 7 bases, with 11 bases between. Germline CDR1 SGHAT, CDR2 FQNNGV. The CDR3 is 13 amino acids. CDR3 protein: CASSSRRQNEQFF. CDR3 bases: TGTGCCAGCAGCTCAAGGAGACAGAATGAGCAGTTCTTC.

V usage is TRBV18 and J usage is TRBJ2-7, with 7 bases that match TRBD2. The CDR3 extends over 12 amino acids. V was clipped by 4 bases and J by 5 bases; unmatched bases: 2. The germline CDR1 and CDR2 sequences are KGHSH and LQKENI. For the CDR3, the DNA is TGTGCCAGCTCACTAGCGGGCCACGAGCAGTACTTC. It translates to CASSLAGHEQYF.

DNA of the CDR3: TGTGCCAGCAGCTTAGGACAGGCAACTAATGAAAAACTGTTTTTT. This sequence encodes CASSLGQATNEKLFF. This chain uses TRBV7-9 with TRBJ1-4; the D gene is possibly TRBD1 (6 bases). V lost 1 base and J lost 0, with 6 bases in between. Germline V gene lookup returns CDR1 SEHNR and CDR2 FQNEAQ (reference sequence). The CDR3 has 15 amino acids.

The J gene is TRBJ2-1, the V gene TRBV29-1; D uncertain. The germline gives CDR1 SQVTM, CDR2 ANQGSEA. The CDR3 is 12 amino acids. V was cut by 7 bases and J by 9 bases, with 16 bases left in between. As DNA, the CDR3 is TGCAGCGGCCTCCCACATCCTCGTGAGCAGTTCTTC. This codes for CSGLPHPREQFF.

The V call is TRBV5-1, the J call TRBJ2-5; D not resolved. V dropped 5 bases and J dropped 2 bases, with 10 bases sitting between them. Germline CDR1 SGHRS, CDR2 YFSETQ. The CDR3 loop spans 13 amino acids. The CDR3 sequence: CASSGGDQETQYF. Written as DNA, the CDR3 is TGCGCCAGCAGTGGTGGGGATCAAGAGACCCAGTACTTC.

The V call is TRBV2, the J call TRBJ2-3; 10 nucleotides match TRBD2. Germline V CDR1 and CDR2: SNHLY, FYNNEI. This CDR3 has 16 residues. After removal of 2 bases from V and 4 bases from J, the junction contained 6 bases not matched to a gene. The DNA for the CDR3 is TGTGCCAGCAGTGAATTAGCGGGAGGTGGAGCAGATACGCAGTATTTT. Its translation is CASSELAGGGADTQYF.

This clone was counted between two and nine times. The rearrangement joins TRBV19 to TRBJ1-2, with 9 bases matching TRBD1. The germline gives CDR1 LNHDA, CDR2 SQIVND (reference sequence). The ends lost 6 bases at V and 6 bases at J; junction bases unmatched: 5. The CDR3 loop spans 13 amino acids. This chain's CDR3 is CASRHRGPNGYTF. The CDR3 region has the DNA TGTGCCAGTAGGCACAGGGGGCCCAATGGCTACACCTTC. Combining the CDR3 with reference TRBV19 and TRBJ1-2 gives the whole variable domain DGGITQSPKYLFRKEGQNVTLSCEQNLNHDAMYWYRQDPGQGLRLIYYSQIVNDFQKGDIAEGYSVSREKKESFPLTVTSAQKNPTAFYLCASRHRGPNGYTFGSGTRLTVV.